This T cell receptor beta chain originates from a study of OX40 agonist ivuxolimab in advanced cancers. Regarding the study as a whole: CD4+ and CD8+ blood T cells expanded clonally by week 6 at 0.1 to 3.0 mg/kg.

Regarding this clone: Antigen specificity is unknown.

There are 16 residues in the CDR3. Trimming took 4 bases from V and 4 from J, leaving 20 bases between them. Germline assignment: CDR1 SGHDT and CDR2 YYEEEE. The repertoire was sequenced with immunoSEQ multiplex PCR; TCRdb's copy has only in-frame clones and lacks some. The table lists more than 70,000 clones, 85% to 95% of them singletons. The sample was CD4+ or CD8+ T cells sorted from blood, taken in a trial of the OX40 agonist ivuxolimab. J is TRBJ1-2 and V is TRBV5-6; D gene uncertain. This clonotype was obtained from an adult with an advanced solid tumor such as melanoma, head and neck, liver or kidney cancer. The CDR3 spells CASSPAELISGYGYTF. The CDR3 nucleotides are TGTGCCAGCAGCCCTGCCGAACTCATAAGCGGCTATGGCTACACCTTC.